This T cell receptor beta chain was identified during a study of blood T cell repertoires in COVID-19. At the level of the study: The samples span acute and convalescent COVID-19 from the United States, Italy and Spain.

In the authors' methods: The assay estimated nucleated cells by amplifying reference gene primers. Only in-frame clones appear in the TCRdb table, and some are missing; sequencing was by immunoSEQ multiplex PCR. V, J and clone size reflect that table, while D and trimming were determined from the DNA. Of 90,000 to 130,000 clones in the sample, around 83% were seen once. This clonotype originated in a woman aged 70-85 years with acute or convalescent COVID-19. Sequencing was performed on peripheral blood.

This chain's CDR3 is CAISARGAPDTQYF. The CDR3 DNA reads TGTGCCATCAGTGCTAGGGGCGCGCCAGATACGCAGTATTTT. The V call is TRBV10-3, the J call TRBJ2-3; possible D gene TRBD1, 5 bases. In germline, CDR1 is ENHRY, CDR2 SYGVKD. V lost 4 bases and J 4 bases, leaving 12 bases between the germline ends. The CDR3 totals 14 residues.